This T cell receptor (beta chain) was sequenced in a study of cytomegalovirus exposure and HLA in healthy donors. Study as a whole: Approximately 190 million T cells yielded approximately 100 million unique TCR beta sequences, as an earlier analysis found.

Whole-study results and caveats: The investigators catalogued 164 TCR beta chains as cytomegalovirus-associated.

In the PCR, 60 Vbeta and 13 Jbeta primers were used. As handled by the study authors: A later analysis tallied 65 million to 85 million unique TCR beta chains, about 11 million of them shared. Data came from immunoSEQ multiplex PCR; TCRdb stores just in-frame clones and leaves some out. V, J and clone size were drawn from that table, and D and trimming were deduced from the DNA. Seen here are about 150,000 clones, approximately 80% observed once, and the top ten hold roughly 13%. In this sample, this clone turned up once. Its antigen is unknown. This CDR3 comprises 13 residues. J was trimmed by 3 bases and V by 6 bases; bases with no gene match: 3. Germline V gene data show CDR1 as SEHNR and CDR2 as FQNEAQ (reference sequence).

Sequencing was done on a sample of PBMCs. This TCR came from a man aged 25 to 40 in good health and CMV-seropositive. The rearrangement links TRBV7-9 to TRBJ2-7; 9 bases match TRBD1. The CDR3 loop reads CASRGQGLYEQYF. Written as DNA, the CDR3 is TGTGCCAGCAGGGGACAGGGACTCTACGAGCAGTACTTC.